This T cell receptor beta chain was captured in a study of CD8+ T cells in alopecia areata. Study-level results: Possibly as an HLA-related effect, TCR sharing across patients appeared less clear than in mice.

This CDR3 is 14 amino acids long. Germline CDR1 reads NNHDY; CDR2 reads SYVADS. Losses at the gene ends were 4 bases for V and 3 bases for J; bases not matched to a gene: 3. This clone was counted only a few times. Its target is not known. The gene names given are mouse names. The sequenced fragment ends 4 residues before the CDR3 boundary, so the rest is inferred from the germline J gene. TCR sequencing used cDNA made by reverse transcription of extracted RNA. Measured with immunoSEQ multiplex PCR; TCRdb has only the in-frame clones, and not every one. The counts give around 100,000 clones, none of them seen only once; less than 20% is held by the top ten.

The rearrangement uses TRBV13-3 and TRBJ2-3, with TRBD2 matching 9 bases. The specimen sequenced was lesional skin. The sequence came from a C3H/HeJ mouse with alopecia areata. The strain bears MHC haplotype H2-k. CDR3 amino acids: CASSRLGVAETLYF. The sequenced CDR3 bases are TGTGCCAGCAGTCGACTGGGGGTAGCAGAA.